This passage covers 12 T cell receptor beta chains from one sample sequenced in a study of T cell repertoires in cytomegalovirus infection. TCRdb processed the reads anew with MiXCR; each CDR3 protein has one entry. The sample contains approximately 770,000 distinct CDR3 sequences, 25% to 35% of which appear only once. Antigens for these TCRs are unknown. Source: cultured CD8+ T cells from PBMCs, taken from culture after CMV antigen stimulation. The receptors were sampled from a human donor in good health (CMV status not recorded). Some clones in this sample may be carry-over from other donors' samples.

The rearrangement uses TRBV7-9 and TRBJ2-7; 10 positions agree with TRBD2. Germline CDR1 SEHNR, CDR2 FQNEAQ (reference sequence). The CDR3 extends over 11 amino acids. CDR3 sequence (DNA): TGTGGAGCCGGGACTAGCGACGAGCAGTACGTC. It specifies CGAGTSDEQYV.

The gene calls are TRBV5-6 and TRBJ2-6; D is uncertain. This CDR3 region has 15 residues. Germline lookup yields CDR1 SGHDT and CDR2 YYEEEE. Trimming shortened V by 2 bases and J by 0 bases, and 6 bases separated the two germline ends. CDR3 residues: CASSFPDSGANVLTF. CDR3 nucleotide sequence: TGTGCCAGCAGCTTCCCGGACTCTGGGGCCAACGTCCTGACTTTC. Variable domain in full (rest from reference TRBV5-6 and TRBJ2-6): DAGVTQSPTHLIKTRGQQVTLRCSPKSGHDTVSWYQQALGQGPQFIFQYYEEEERQRGNFPDRFSGHQFPNYSSELNVNALLLGDSALYLCASSFPDSGANVLTFGAGSRLTVL.

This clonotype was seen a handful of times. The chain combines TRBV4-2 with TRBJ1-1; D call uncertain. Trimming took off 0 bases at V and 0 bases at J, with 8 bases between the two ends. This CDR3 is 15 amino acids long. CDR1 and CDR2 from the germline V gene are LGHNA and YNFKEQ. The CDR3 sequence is CASSQDPAVNTEAFF. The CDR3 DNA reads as TGTGCCAGCAGCCAAGACCCGGCAGTGAACACTGAAGCTTTCTTT.

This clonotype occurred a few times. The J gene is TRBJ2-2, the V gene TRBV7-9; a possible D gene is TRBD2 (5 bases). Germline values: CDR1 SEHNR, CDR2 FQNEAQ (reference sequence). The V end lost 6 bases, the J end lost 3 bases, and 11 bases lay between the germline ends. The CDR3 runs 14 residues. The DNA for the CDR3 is TGTGCCAGCAGGGGCCAGGACTACACCGGGGAGCTGTTTTTT. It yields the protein CASRGQDYTGELFF. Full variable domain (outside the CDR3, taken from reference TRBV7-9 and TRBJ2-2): DTGVSQNPRHKITKRGQNVTFRCDPISEHNRLYWYRQTLGQGPEFLTYFQNEAQLEKSRLLSDRFSAERPKGSFSTLEIQRTEQGDSAMYLCASRGQDYTGELFFGEGSRLTVL.

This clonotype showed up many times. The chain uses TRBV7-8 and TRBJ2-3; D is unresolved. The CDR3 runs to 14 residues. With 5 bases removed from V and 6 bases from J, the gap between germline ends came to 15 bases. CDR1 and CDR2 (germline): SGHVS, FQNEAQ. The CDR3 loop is CASSLGFGSDTQYF. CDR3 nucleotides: TGTGCCAGCAGCCTCGGTTTTGGGTCGGATACGCAGTATTTT.

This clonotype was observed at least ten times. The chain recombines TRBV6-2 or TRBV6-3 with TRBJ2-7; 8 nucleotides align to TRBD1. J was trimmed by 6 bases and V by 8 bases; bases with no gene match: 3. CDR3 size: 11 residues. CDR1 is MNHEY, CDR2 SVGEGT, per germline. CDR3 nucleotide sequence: TGTGCCAGCGCCACAGGGGGCGAGCAGTACGTC. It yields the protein CASATGGEQYV.

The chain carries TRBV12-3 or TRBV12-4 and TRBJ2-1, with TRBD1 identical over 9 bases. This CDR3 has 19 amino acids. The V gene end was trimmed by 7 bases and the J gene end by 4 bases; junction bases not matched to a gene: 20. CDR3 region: CASTVYEWGPDRGYNEQFF. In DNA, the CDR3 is TGTGCCAGCACAGTTTATGAGTGGGGGCCGGACAGGGGATACAATGAGCAGTTCTTC.

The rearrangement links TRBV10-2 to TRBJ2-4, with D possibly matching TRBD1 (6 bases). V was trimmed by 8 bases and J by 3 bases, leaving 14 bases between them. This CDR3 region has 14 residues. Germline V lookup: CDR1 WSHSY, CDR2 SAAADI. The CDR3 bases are TGCGCCAGCGCACAGGGCACTTTCAAAAACATTCAGTACTTC. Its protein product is CASAQGTFKNIQYF.

CDR3 loop: CASTPSRAGEETQYF. DNA of the CDR3: TGTGCCAGCACCCCCTCAAGAGCGGGAGAAGAGACCCAGTACTTC. The chain employs TRBV6-2 or TRBV6-3 and TRBJ2-5; 8 nucleotides agree with TRBD2. Germline V lookup: CDR1 MNHEY, CDR2 SVGEGT. V shed 7 bases and J 3 bases; nucleotides not matched to a gene: 10. The CDR3 has 15 amino acids.

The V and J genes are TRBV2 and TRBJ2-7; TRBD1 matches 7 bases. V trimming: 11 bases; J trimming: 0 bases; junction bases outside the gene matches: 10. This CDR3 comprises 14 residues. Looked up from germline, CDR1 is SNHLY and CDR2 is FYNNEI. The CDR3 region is CASSGQVSSYEQYV. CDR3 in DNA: TGTGCCTCCTCAGGACAGGTGAGCTCCTACGAGCAGTACGTC.

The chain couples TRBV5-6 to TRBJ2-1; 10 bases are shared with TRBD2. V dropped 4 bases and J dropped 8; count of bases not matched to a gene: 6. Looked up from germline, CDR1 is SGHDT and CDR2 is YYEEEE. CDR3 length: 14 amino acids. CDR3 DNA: TGTGCCAGCAGCATCGGGACTAGCGCTCATGAGCAGTTCTTC. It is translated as CASSIGTSAHEQFF.

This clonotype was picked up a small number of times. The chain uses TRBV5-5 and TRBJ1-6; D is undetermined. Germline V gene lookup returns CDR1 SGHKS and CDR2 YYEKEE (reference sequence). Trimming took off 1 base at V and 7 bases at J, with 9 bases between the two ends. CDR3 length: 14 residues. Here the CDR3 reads CASSLIQTNSPLHF. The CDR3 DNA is TGTGCCAGCAGCTTGATACAGACAAATTCACCCCTCCACTTT.